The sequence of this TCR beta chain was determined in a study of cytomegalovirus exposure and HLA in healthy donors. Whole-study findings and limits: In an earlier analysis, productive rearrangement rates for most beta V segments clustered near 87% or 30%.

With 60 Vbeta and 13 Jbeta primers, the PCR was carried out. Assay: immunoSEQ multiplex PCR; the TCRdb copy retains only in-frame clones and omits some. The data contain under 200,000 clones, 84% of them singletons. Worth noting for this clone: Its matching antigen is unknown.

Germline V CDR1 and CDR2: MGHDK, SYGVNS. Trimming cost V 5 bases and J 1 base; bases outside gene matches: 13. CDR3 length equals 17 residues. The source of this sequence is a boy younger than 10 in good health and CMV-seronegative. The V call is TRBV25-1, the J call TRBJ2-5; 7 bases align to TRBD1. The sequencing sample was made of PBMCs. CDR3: CASSSRLGQNSQETQYF. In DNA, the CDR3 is TGTGCCAGCAGTTCGCGGCTGGGACAGAATTCCCAAGAGACCCAGTACTTC.